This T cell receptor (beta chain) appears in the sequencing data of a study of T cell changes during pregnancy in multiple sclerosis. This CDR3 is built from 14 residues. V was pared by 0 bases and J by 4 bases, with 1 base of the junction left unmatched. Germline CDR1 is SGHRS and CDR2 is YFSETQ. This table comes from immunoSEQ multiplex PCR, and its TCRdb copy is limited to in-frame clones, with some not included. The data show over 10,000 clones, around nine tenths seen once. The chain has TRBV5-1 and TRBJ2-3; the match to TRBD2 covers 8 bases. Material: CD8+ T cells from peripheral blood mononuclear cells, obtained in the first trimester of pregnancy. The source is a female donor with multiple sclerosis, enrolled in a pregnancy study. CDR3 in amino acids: CASSLAGGADTQYF. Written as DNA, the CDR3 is TGCGCCAGCAGCTTGGCGGGGGGGGCAGATACGCAGTATTTT.